The T cell receptor (beta chain) under discussion was sequenced for a study of cytomegalovirus exposure and HLA in healthy donors. Both 60 Vbeta primers and 13 Jbeta primers went into the PCR. Sequencing was performed with immunoSEQ multiplex PCR; in TCRdb, only in-frame clones are kept and a portion is missing. The sample contains 100,000 to 150,000 clones, 81% of which appear only once. What was sequenced was PBMCs. The receptor's source is a man aged 18-30 years in good health and CMV-seronegative.

CDR3 loop: CASSFPAGGPETQYF. The CDR3 region has the DNA TGTGCCAGCAGCTTCCCAGCGGGGGGTCCAGAGACCCAGTACTTC. The chain is built from TRBV11-1 and TRBJ2-5, with TRBD2 matching over 9 bases. The CDR3 is 15 residues long. The ends lost 3 bases at V and 4 bases at J; junction bases unmatched: 6. In germline, CDR1 is SGHAT, CDR2 FQDESV (reference sequence).